These T cell receptor beta chains were read from a single sample in a study of T-cell memory formation after mild COVID-19. TCRdb fed the 5' RACE reads into MiXCR, producing one record per CDR3 protein. The sample lists about 430,000 distinct CDR3 sequences; roughly 18% were seen once. Input material: PBMCs or a T cell subset sorted from them (not recorded which). The origin of the receptors is a man between 18 and 29 years old who had mild COVID-19 (a few samples of this study predate the infection). Cell type and time point are not known. Each CDR3 is given with its conserved first and last residue. D genes are given only for firm matches. Only some rows state a clone size, as once, few, many or a class for expanded clones.

TRBV5-5,NA,NA,TRBJ2-3,CASRSTAAGDTQYF,TGTGCCAGCAGATCGACCGCGGCAGGTGATACGCAGTATTTT
TRBV29-1,TRBD1,few,TRBJ1-1,CSVERGRWDTEAFF,TGCAGCGTTGAAAGGGGGCGCTGGGACACTGAAGCTTTCTTT
TRBV3-1,NA,few,TRBJ2-5,CASSQREETQYF,TGTGCCAGCAGCCAACGGGAGGAGACCCAGTACTTC
TRBV29-1,NA,few,TRBJ2-3,CSVDGGLGDTQYF,TGCAGCGTTGACGGCGGGCTAGGGGATACGCAGTATTTT
TRBV19,TRBD2,NA,TRBJ2-1,CASSPLTSGYNEQFF,TGTGCCAGTAGCCCGCTCACTAGCGGGTACAATGAGCAGTTCTTC
TRBV4-2,TRBD2,few,TRBJ2-3,CASSQETPSGYTQYF,TGTGCCAGCAGCCAAGAGACGCCTAGCGGTTATACGCAGTATTTT
TRBV4-2,NA,few,TRBJ2-3,CASSQEDSTDTQYF,TGTGCCAGCAGCCAAGAGGACTCCACAGATACGCAGTATTTT
TRBV7-8,NA,many,TRBJ2-3,CASSLTRTSRVTDTQYF,TGTGCCAGCAGCTTAACTCGTACTTCCCGAGTCACAGATACGCAGTATTTT
TRBV6-5,NA,NA,TRBJ2-5,CASNTDTETQYF,TGTGCCAGCAATACGGACACCGAGACCCAGTACTTC
TRBV12-3/TRBV12-4,NA,few,TRBJ1-2,CASSPSWGAVGRGYTF,TGTGCCAGCAGTCCCAGTTGGGGGGCTGTTGGTCGTGGCTACACCTTC
TRBV9,NA,many,TRBJ2-3,CASSVGGRVTDTQYF,TGTGCCAGCAGCGTGGGGGGGCGAGTAACAGATACGCAGTATTTT
TRBV6-2/TRBV6-3,NA,NA,TRBJ1-5,CASHRRGQPQHF,TGTGCCAGCCATCGGCGGGGCCAGCCCCAGCATTTT
TRBV7-2,TRBD1,few,TRBJ1-5,CASSSQLTGEQPQHF,TGTGCCAGCAGCTCACAGCTTACAGGGGAACAGCCCCAGCATTTT
TRBV9,NA,NA,TRBJ2-1,CASSEPLRTEEQFF,TGTGCCAGCAGCGAACCCCTCCGGACAGAAGAGCAGTTCTTC
TRBV15,TRBD1,NA,TRBJ1-1,CATRDRASGGAEAFF,TGTGCCACCAGGGACAGGGCCAGCGGAGGGGCTGAAGCTTTCTTT
TRBV5-1,NA,NA,TRBJ2-2,CASSPQMNTGELFF,TGCGCCAGCAGCCCCCAAATGAACACCGGGGAGCTGTTTTTT
TRBV4-2,NA,NA,TRBJ2-1,CASSQDASRWDEQFF,TGTGCCAGCAGCCAAGATGCGTCCCGGTGGGACGAGCAGTTCTTC
TRBV10-3,NA,NA,TRBJ1-2,CAISQPNYGYTF,TGTGCCATCAGTCAGCCTAACTATGGCTACACCTTC
TRBV5-1,TRBD1,few,TRBJ1-4,CASSKTGAPNEKLFF,TGCGCCAGCAGCAAGACAGGGGCTCCTAATGAAAAACTGTTTTTT
TRBV5-1,NA,few,TRBJ1-1,CASSPKEDLNTEAFF,TGCGCCAGCAGCCCCAAAGAGGACCTGAACACTGAAGCTTTCTTT
TRBV3-1,TRBD2,NA,TRBJ2-1,CASSLSGAARSGEQFF,TGTGCCAGCAGCCTAAGCGGGGCGGCCCGTTCGGGTGAGCAGTTCTTC
TRBV9,NA,NA,TRBJ2-1,CASSARVNEQFF,TGTGCCAGCAGCGCTAGGGTGAATGAGCAGTTCTTC
TRBV3-1,NA,NA,TRBJ1-2,CASSPDLGGLDYGYTF,TGTGCCAGCAGCCCCGACCTTGGGGGCCTAGACTATGGCTACACCTTC
TRBV6-6,NA,NA,TRBJ1-5,CASSGGYTQPQHF,TGTGCCAGCAGTGGGGGGTACACTCAGCCCCAGCATTTT
TRBV7-3,NA,NA,TRBJ1-2,CASSLNVGGGGYTF,TGTGCCAGCAGCTTAAATGTCGGGGGAGGAGGCTACACCTTC
TRBV10-3,NA,few,TRBJ1-4,CATSGRIENEKLFF,TGTGCCACCTCCGGCAGGATAGAAAATGAAAAACTGTTTTTT
TRBV4-2,NA,few,TRBJ2-2,CASSQDGGRTGELFF,TGTGCCAGCAGCCAAGATGGCGGCCGGACCGGGGAGCTGTTTTTT
TRBV20-1,NA,few,TRBJ2-1,CSQGQPGRNEQFF,TGCAGTCAAGGACAACCGGGGAGAAATGAGCAGTTCTTC
TRBV20-1,NA,many,TRBJ2-2,CSASDQTGELFF,TGCAGTGCTTCAGACCAAACCGGGGAGCTGTTTTTT
TRBV4-3,TRBD1,many,TRBJ2-3,CASSQDGRQGAPDTQYF,TGCGCCAGCAGCCAAGATGGTAGACAGGGGGCCCCCGATACGCAGTATTTT
TRBV5-5,TRBD1,NA,TRBJ2-1,CATAQTGGYNEQFF,TGTGCCACAGCCCAGACAGGGGGGTACAATGAGCAGTTCTTC
TRBV6-2/TRBV6-3,NA,NA,TRBJ2-6,CASMAIGFLSGANVLTF,TGTGCCAGCATGGCAATCGGGTTCCTCTCTGGGGCCAACGTCCTGACTTTC
TRBV12-3/TRBV12-4,TRBD2,few,TRBJ2-1,CASSPAWGSGAYNEQFF,TGTGCCAGCAGCCCTGCCTGGGGTAGCGGGGCCTACAATGAGCAGTTCTTC
TRBV4-3,NA,NA,TRBJ2-4,CASSQVLTGGVSIQYF,TGCGCCAGCAGCCAAGTTTTGACAGGCGGGGTCAGCATTCAGTACTTC
TRBV7-2,TRBD2,NA,TRBJ2-1,CASSSPGLAGYNEQFF,TGTGCCAGCAGCTCTCCGGGACTAGCGGGGTACAATGAGCAGTTCTTC
TRBV29-1,NA,few,TRBJ2-3,CSLRGATTDTQYF,TGCAGCCTCCGGGGGGCCACGACAGATACGCAGTATTTT
TRBV11-2,NA,NA,TRBJ1-2,CASSLTGIYGCTF,TGTGCCAGCAGCTTAACGGGGATCTATGGCTGCACCTTC
TRBV10-3,NA,few,TRBJ1-5,CAISEGGAGQPQHF,TGTGCCATCAGCGAAGGGGGGGCCGGACAGCCCCAGCATTTT
TRBV25-1,NA,few,TRBJ2-7,CASSARETPYEQYF,TGTGCCAGCAGTGCCCGAGAGACGCCCTACGAGCAGTACTTC
TRBV5-1,NA,many,TRBJ2-2,CASTDIHTGYTGELFF,TGCGCCAGCACCGATATACACACAGGTTACACCGGGGAGCTGTTTTTT
TRBV7-2,NA,NA,TRBJ1-5,CASSFGGDQPQHF,TGTGCCAGCAGCTTCGGGGGGGATCAGCCCCAGCATTTT
TRBV6-2/TRBV6-3,NA,NA,TRBJ2-2,CASSYGLTTGELFF,TGTGCCAGCAGTTACGGGCTTACCACCGGGGAGCTGTTTTTT
TRBV7-9,TRBD2,NA,TRBJ2-5,CASSWGPGTSGRSQETQYF,TGTGCCAGCAGCTGGGGCCCCGGGACTAGCGGGCGGTCTCAAGAGACCCAGTACTTC
TRBV5-1,TRBD1,NA,TRBJ2-1,CASSLRLGTAWDSLNNEQFF,TGCGCCAGCAGCTTGCGGTTGGGTACGGCTTGGGACAGTCTAAACAATGAGCAGTTCTTC
TRBV7-2,NA,few,TRBJ2-5,CASSRRMGGQETQYF,TGTGCCAGCAGTCGCAGGATGGGGGGCCAAGAGACCCAGTACTTC
TRBV7-2,NA,NA,TRBJ2-1,CASSRTGNSYNEQFF,TGTGCCAGCAGCCGCACAGGGAACTCCTACAATGAGCAGTTCTTC
TRBV6-2/TRBV6-3,NA,NA,TRBJ1-1,CASSFRPDTEAFF,TGTGCCAGCAGTTTCCGCCCGGACACTGAAGCTTTCTTT
TRBV20-1,NA,few,TRBJ2-2,CSASGPGLINTGELFF,TGCAGTGCTAGTGGGCCGGGACTGATAAACACCGGGGAGCTGTTTTTT
TRBV29-1,NA,NA,TRBJ1-4,CSVEGVEKLFF,TGCAGCGTTGAAGGGGTGGAAAAACTGTTTTTT
TRBV7-9,NA,few,TRBJ1-2,CASSLETDYYGYTF,TGTGCCAGCAGCTTAGAAACAGACTACTATGGCTACACCTTC
TRBV20-1,NA,NA,TRBJ2-7,CSAPRSGVYEQYF,TGCAGTGCTCCTCGTTCAGGAGTCTACGAGCAGTACTTC
TRBV7-9,TRBD2,few,TRBJ2-7,CASSPGGARASSEQYF,TGTGCCAGCAGCCCGGGAGGGGCTAGAGCTTCCTCCGAGCAGTACTTC
TRBV12-3/TRBV12-4,NA,NA,TRBJ2-3,CASSNLDTQYF,TGTGCCAGCAGTAATCTAGATACGCAGTATTTT